Presented here are 2 T cell receptor beta chains from one specimen sequenced in a study of beta chain features in type 1 diabetes. The study reverse transcribed the entire isolated RNA, so it sequenced expressed TCRB transcripts. Method: immunoSEQ multiplex PCR; TCRdb's copy keeps in-frame clones and lacks some. This table holds a few hundred thousand clones, around 9.6% found once. For these receptors, no antigen is known. The study, taken as a whole, reports: In all four CD4+ subsets, TCRB CDR3 length was significantly, moderately reduced in type 1 diabetes.

The sequencing sample was made of central memory CD4+ T cells from blood. The receptors derive from a man aged 25 to 40 with type 1 diabetes.

This clone was seen a few times. The gene calls are TRBV18 and TRBJ1-3; D is undetermined. Germline CDR1 and CDR2: KGHSH and LQKENI. V was cut by 4 bases and J by 1 base, with 11 bases left in between. The CDR3 has 15 amino acids. The CDR3 DNA follows: TGTGCCAGCTCACTTGGCAGAGTTTCTGGAAACACCATATATTTT. Protein: CASSLGRVSGNTIYF. The variable domain in full, with the rest retrieved from reference TRBV18 and TRBJ1-3, is NAGVMQNPRHLVRRRGQEARLRCSPMKGHSHVYWYRQLPEEGLKFMVYLQKENIIDESGMPKERFSAEFPKEGPSILRIQQVVRGDSAAYFCASSLGRVSGNTIYFGEGSWLTVV.

The chain links TRBV9 to TRBJ2-1, with D perhaps TRBD1 (6 bases). V lost 0 bases and J lost 2, with 12 bases in between. This CDR3 contains 16 residues. The germline gives CDR1 SGDLS, CDR2 YYNGEE. Here the CDR3 DNA reads TGTGCCAGCAGCGTAGTAGGGGGTACGACCTACAATGAGCAGTTCTTC. Translated: CASSVVGGTTYNEQFF.